This is a list of T cell receptor beta chains from one sample in a study of T-cell memory formation after mild COVID-19. TCRdb passed the 5' RACE reads through MiXCR, listing each CDR3 protein once. The sample has hundreds of thousands of distinct CDR3 sequences; about 20% are singletons. Sample: PBMCs or a T cell subset sorted from them (not recorded which). The source of these receptors is an adult woman who had mild COVID-19 (a few samples of this study predate the infection). Cell type and time point are not known. Both conserved end residues are trimmed from each CDR3. Rows give clone size only sometimes, using once, few, many, or a class for an expanded clone.

V: TRBV29-1
size: -
CDR3: SVEVRGQSYEQY

V: TRBV29-1
size: -
CDR3: SVVLMDRKTNYGYT

V: TRBV6-2/TRBV6-3
size: -
CDR3: ASSQNFRDKFYGYT

V: TRBV29-1
size: -
CDR3: SVPFGGHNEQF

V: TRBV6-6
size: -
CDR3: ASSYSQESSYNSPLH

V: TRBV29-1
size: -
CDR3: SVNRGGGYT

V: TRBV12-3/TRBV12-4
size: -
CDR3: ASSFLVWGQQETQY

V: TRBV6-2/TRBV6-3
size: few
CDR3: ASSYSKGRVDTQY

V: TRBV2
size: -
CDR3: ARFRPPEAF

V: TRBV6-5
size: -
CDR3: ASSYGAFGVTDTQY

V: TRBV7-3
size: -
CDR3: ASSTDRAAEAF

V: TRBV27
size: few
CDR3: ASSFSQGPGLNTQY

V: TRBV9
size: -
CDR3: ASSPGPYLSQNIQY

V: TRBV20-1
size: -
CDR3: SAAGTSGFTSTDTQY

V: TRBV11-2
size: once
CDR3: ASSLEGRVHEQY

V: TRBV20-1
size: -
CDR3: SARTGLAGRHEQF

V: TRBV23-1
size: few
CDR3: ASTRDREERNYEQY

V: TRBV12-3/TRBV12-4
size: many
CDR3: ASSLVAGYEQY